The 17 T cell receptor beta chains reported below all come from one sample, sequenced in a study of shared clonotypes between healthy human individuals. Libraries were prepared by immunoSEQ multiplex PCR; TCRdb keeps only in-frame clonotypes and omits some of them. The sample holds around 300,000 clones; around 87% are singletons and the top ten take under 20%. What was sequenced was memory CD8+ T cells sorted from blood. Subset: CD45RO+ cells pooled with CCR7-negative TemRA cells. These receptors all come from a man in his late teens or twenties in good health.

V is TRBV2 and J is TRBJ2-5, with D possibly matching TRBD1 (5 bases). The germline V gene encodes CDR1 SNHLY and CDR2 FYNNEI. This CDR3 is built from 14 residues. This CDR3 is CAIGATVHQETQYF. The DNA of the CDR3 is TGTGCTATAGGGGCAACCGTGCACCAAGAGACCCAGTACTTC.

The gene calls are TRBV5-3 and TRBJ2-1; D is unclear. TRBV5-3 is filed as an ORF, its function uncertain. The CDR3 is 13 residues long. V lost 0 bases, J lost 6 bases, and 7 bases lay in between. The CDR3 DNA reads TGTGCCAGAAGCTTGGATGCCGTCAATGAGCAGTTCTTC. Its protein product is CARSLDAVNEQFF.

V and J are TRBV30 and TRBJ2-5; D is tentatively TRBD1 or TRBD2 (6 bases each). Trimming left V 1 base short and J 13 bases short, with 16 bases between. The CDR3 sequence is 12 residues long. In germline, CDR1 is GTSNPN, CDR2 SVGIG (reference sequence). This CDR3 reads CAWSATSGAPYF. The CDR3 DNA reads TGTGCCTGGAGTGCTACGTCGGGGGCACCGTACTTC.

The chain is built from TRBV6-6 and TRBJ2-7; 11 bases are a match to TRBD2. The germline V gene has CDR1 MNHNY and CDR2 SVGAGI (reference sequence). V lost 7 bases to trimming and J lost 4 bases; unmatched junction nucleotides: 12. This CDR3 is 16 amino acids long. The CDR3 sequence is CASIQGTSGSGYEQYF. The CDR3, as DNA: TGTGCCAGCATCCAAGGAACTAGCGGGAGTGGGTACGAGCAGTACTTC.

This clone occurred once. The rearrangement uses TRBV15 and TRBJ2-3, with D possibly TRBD2 on 6 matching bases. V shed 1 base and J shed 4 bases, with 12 bases lying between them. Germline V gene lookup returns CDR1 LNHNV and CDR2 YYDKDF (reference sequence). This CDR3 spans 15 amino acids. The chain's CDR3 is CATSRAQTRADTQYF. The CDR3 nucleotides read TGTGCCACCAGCAGAGCACAGACTAGAGCAGATACGCAGTATTTT. The entire variable domain, with the rest obtained from reference TRBV15 and TRBJ2-3, is as follows: DAMVIQNPRYQVTQFGKPVTLSCSQTLNHNVMYWYQQKSSQAPKLLFHYYDKDFNNEADTPDNFQSRRPNTSFCFLDIRSPGLGDTAMYLCATSRAQTRADTQYFGPGTRLTVL.

The gene calls are TRBV6-5 and TRBJ1-1; D remains ambiguous. Per germline, CDR1 MNHEY and CDR2 SVGAGI. Trimming shortened V by 0 bases and J by 4 bases, and 15 bases separated the two germline ends. The CDR3 has 16 residues. The CDR3: CASSYSVGEAATEAFF. CDR3 DNA: TGTGCCAGCAGTTACTCGGTCGGGGAGGCGGCCACTGAAGCTTTCTTT.

The sample holds one count of this clone. The chain combines TRBV10-3 with TRBJ1-1, with 9 bases fitting TRBD1. CDR3 length equals 15 residues. Germline CDR1 is ENHRY and CDR2 is SYGVKD. Trimming took 6 bases from V and 1 from J; bases not matched to a gene: 6. CDR3 nucleotides: TGTGCCATCAGGGGGACAGGGTATCCGAACACTGAAGCTTTCTTT. Translating it yields CAIRGTGYPNTEAFF.

The gene calls are TRBV27 and TRBJ2-1, with 8 bases fitting TRBD2. Germline values: CDR1 MNHEY, CDR2 SMNVEV (reference sequence). V trimming: 6 bases; J trimming: 5 bases; junction bases outside the gene matches: 9. The CDR3 extends over 15 amino acids. The CDR3 sequence is CASRIGGAWNNEQFF. The CDR3 DNA follows: TGTGCCAGCAGAATCGGGGGGGCCTGGAACAATGAGCAGTTCTTC.

The genes are TRBV5-6 and TRBJ2-7; 10 bases are shared with TRBD2. V dropped 2 bases and J dropped 3; count of bases not matched to a gene: 5. In germline, CDR1 is SGHDT, CDR2 YYEEEE. The CDR3 extends over 15 amino acids. The CDR3: CASSFGLAGDYEQYF. In DNA form, the CDR3 reads TGTGCCAGCAGCTTTGGGCTAGCGGGGGACTACGAGCAGTACTTC.

This sequence joins TRBV4-1 and TRBJ2-1, with TRBD2 matching 11 bases. V was clipped by 3 bases and J by 3 bases; unmatched bases: 4. The CDR3 is made up of 16 amino acids. CDR1 MGHRA and CDR2 YSYEKL come from the germline V gene. CDR3 nucleotide sequence: TGCGCCAGCAGCCAGCTCGGGACTAGCGGCTACAATGAGCAGTTCTTC. This gives the protein CASSQLGTSGYNEQFF.

The chain is built from TRBV4-1 and TRBJ2-7; 8 bases are a match to TRBD1. CDR3 length: 14 residues. Trimming at V came to 5 bases and at J to 2 bases, leaving 5 bases not matched to a gene. The germline CDR1 and CDR2 sequences are MGHRA and YSYEKL. Written as DNA, the CDR3 is TGCGCCAGCAGCTTGGACAGGGTCGCCTACGAGCAGTACTTC. Its protein product is CASSLDRVAYEQYF.

Worth noting for this clone: The same CDR3 also results from other DNA sequences found in this sample. The chain is built from TRBV2 and TRBJ2-7; D gene uncertain. In germline, CDR1 is SNHLY, CDR2 FYNNEI. The CDR3 runs 11 residues. V was pared by 5 bases and J by 1 base, with 3 bases between. CDR3 bases: TGTGCCAGCAGTCCTTCCTACGAGCAGTACTTC. Residues: CASSPSYEQYF.

J is TRBJ1-5 and V is TRBV7-6, with D possibly being TRBD1 (5 bases). The CDR3 has 14 amino acids. Germline values: CDR1 SGHVS, CDR2 FNYEAQ. V was trimmed by 8 bases and J by 5 bases, leaving 16 bases between them. CDR3 protein: CASSPWGLHQPQHF. The CDR3 nucleotides read TGTGCCAGCTCCCCGTGGGGACTCCATCAGCCCCAGCATTTT.

The chain combines TRBV5-4 with TRBJ1-2; a possible D gene is TRBD1 (6 bases). The CDR3 is made up of 12 amino acids. Germline V gene lookup returns CDR1 SGHNT and CDR2 YYREEE (reference sequence). V was clipped by 4 bases and J by 6 bases, with 10 bases between them. CDR3 in DNA: TGTGCCAGCAGCGTGGGGGGCGATGGCTACACCTTC. This translates into CASSVGGDGYTF.

The chain carries TRBV7-2 and TRBJ2-7; D might be TRBD2 (5 bases). The V and J ends lost 0 bases and 3 bases respectively, with 9 bases between them. The CDR3 has 14 amino acids. The germline CDR1 and CDR2 sequences are SGHTA and FQGNSA. This CDR3 reads CASSLAGVGYEQYF. The DNA of the CDR3 is TGTGCCAGCAGCTTAGCGGGAGTGGGCTACGAGCAGTACTTC.

The chain has TRBV5-6 and TRBJ1-5, with 8 bases matching TRBD1. In germline, CDR1 is SGHDT, CDR2 YYEEEE. The CDR3 runs to 14 residues. With 5 bases clipped from V and 6 bases from J, the junction kept 7 bases outside the gene matches. This CDR3 reads CASSDGQGFQPQHF. The CDR3 DNA reads as TGTGCCAGCAGTGACGGACAGGGATTTCAGCCCCAGCATTTT.

CDR3 residues: CASLAEVKETQYF. CDR3 bases: TGTGCCAGCCTCGCTGAGGTGAAAGAGACCCAGTACTTC. This chain joins TRBV2 and TRBJ2-5; D is uncertain. The germline V gene encodes CDR1 SNHLY and CDR2 FYNNEI. Trimming stripped 8 bases from V and 3 bases from J, with 13 bases between. The CDR3 loop spans 13 amino acids.